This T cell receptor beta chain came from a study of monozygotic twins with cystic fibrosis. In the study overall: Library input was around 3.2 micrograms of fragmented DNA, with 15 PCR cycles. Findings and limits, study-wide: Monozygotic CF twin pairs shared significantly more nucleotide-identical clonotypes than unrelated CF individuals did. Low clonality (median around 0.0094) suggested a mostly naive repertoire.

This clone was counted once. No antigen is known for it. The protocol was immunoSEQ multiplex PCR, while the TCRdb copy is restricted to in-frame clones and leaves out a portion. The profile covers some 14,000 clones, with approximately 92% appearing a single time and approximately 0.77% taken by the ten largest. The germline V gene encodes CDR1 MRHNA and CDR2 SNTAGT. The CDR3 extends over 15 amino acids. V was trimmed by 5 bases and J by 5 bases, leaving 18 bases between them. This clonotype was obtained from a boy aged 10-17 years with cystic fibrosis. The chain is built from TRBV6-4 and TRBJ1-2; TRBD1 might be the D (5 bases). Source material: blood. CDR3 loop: CASSPSTGTYYGYTF. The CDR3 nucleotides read TGTGCCAGCAGTCCCTCTACCGGGACTTATTATGGCTACACCTTC.